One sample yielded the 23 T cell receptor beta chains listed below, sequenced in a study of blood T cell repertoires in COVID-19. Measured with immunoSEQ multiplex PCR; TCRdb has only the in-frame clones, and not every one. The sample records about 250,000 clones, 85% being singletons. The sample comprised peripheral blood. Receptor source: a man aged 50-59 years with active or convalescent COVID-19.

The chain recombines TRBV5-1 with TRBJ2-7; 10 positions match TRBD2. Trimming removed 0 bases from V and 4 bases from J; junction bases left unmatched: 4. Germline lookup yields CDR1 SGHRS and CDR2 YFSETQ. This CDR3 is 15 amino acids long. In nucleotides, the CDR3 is TGCGCCAGCAGCTTGGAAGGACTAGCGGTGTACGAGCAGTACTTC. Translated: CASSLEGLAVYEQYF.

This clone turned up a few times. In nucleotides, the CDR3 is TGCGCCAGCAGCTCTGACGGACAAGATCAGCCCCAGCATTTT. Its translation: CASSSDGQDQPQHF. The V gene is TRBV5-1, the J gene TRBJ1-5; D might be TRBD1 (5 bases). The CDR3 contains 14 residues. Germline lookup yields CDR1 SGHRS and CDR2 YFSETQ. V was pared by 3 bases and J by 5 bases, with 12 bases between.

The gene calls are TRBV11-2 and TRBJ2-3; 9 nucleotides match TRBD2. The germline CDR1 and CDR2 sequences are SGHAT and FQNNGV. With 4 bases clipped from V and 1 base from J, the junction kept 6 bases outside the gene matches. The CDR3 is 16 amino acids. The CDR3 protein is CASSSEIAGGTDTQYF. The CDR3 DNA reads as TGTGCCAGCAGCTCCGAAATAGCGGGAGGCACAGATACGCAGTATTTT.

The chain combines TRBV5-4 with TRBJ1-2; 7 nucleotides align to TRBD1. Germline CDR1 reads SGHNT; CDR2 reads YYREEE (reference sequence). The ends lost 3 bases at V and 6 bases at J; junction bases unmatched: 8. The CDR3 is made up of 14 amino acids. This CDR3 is CASSYDRVGHGYTF. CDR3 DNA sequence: TGTGCCAGCAGCTATGACAGGGTAGGGCATGGCTACACCTTC.

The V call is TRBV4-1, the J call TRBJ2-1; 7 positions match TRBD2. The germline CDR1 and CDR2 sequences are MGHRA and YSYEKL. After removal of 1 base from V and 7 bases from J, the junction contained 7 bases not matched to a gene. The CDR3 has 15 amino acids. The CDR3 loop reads CASSQVAGPKNEQFF. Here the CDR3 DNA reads TGCGCCAGCAGCCAAGTAGCGGGTCCTAAAAATGAGCAGTTCTTC.

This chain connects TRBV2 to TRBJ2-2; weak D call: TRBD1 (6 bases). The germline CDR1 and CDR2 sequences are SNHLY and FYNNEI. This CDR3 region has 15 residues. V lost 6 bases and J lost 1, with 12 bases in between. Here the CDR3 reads CASRSSDRNTGELFF. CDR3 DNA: TGTGCCAGCAGATCTTCGGACAGGAACACCGGGGAGCTGTTTTTT.

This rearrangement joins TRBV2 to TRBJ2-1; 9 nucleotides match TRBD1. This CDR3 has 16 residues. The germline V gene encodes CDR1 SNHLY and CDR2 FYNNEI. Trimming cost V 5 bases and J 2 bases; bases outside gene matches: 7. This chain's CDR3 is CASSRDRASTYNEQFF. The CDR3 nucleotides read TGTGCCAGCAGTCGGGACAGGGCCAGCACCTACAATGAGCAGTTCTTC.

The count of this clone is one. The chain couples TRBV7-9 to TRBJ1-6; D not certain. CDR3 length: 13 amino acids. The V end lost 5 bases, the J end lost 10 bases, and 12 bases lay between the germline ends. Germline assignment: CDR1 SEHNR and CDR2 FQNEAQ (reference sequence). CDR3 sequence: CASSRGAKSPLHF. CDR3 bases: TGTGCCAGCAGCCGGGGAGCCAAATCACCCCTCCACTTT.

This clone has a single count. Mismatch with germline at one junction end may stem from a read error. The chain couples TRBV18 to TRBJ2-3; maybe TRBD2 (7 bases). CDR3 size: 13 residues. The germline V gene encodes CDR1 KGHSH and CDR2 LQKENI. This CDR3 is CASSSKQGPGRDF. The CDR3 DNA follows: TGTGCCAGCTCATCTAAGCAGGGGCCTGGGAGGGATTTT.

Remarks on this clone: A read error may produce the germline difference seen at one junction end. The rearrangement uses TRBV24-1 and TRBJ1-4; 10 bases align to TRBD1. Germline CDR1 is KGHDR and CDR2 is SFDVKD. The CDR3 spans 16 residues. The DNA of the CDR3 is TGTGCCACCAGTGGTTTGGGACAGGGGCCAAATGAAAAACTGTTTTTT. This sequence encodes CATSGLGQGPNEKLFF.

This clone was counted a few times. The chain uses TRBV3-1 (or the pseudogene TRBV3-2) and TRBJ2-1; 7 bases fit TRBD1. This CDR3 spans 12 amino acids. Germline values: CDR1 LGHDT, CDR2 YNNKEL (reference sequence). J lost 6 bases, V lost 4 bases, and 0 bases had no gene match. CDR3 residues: CASSRTGNEQFF. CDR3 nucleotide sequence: TGTGCCAGCAGCCGGACAGGCAATGAGCAGTTCTTC.

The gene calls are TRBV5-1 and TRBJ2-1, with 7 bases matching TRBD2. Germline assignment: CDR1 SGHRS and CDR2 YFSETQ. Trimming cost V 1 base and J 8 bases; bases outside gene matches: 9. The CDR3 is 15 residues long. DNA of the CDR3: TGCGCCAGCAGCTTGACGGGAGGCTCAATACATGAGCAGTTCTTC. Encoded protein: CASSLTGGSIHEQFF.

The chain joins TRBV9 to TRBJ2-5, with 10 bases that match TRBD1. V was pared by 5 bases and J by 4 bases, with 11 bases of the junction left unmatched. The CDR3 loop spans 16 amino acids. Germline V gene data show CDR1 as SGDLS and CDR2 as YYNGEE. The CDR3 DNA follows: TGTGCCAGCAGTCCTGCGCCGGGACAGGGGCGAGAGACCCAGTACTTC. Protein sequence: CASSPAPGQGRETQYF.

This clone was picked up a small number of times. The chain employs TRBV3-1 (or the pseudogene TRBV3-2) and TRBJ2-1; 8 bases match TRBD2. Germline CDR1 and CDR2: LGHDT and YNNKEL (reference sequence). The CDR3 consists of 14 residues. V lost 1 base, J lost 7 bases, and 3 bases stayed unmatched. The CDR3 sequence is CASSQAGGPNEQFF. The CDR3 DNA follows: TGTGCCAGCAGCCAAGCGGGAGGGCCGAATGAGCAGTTCTTC.

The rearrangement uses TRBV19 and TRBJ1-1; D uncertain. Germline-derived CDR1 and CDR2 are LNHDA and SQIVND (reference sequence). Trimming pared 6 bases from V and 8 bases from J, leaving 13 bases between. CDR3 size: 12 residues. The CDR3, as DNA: TGTGCCAGTAGCGTAGGAGGGATGGAAGCTTTCTTT. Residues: CASSVGGMEAFF.

As DNA, the CDR3 is TGTGCCAGCAGTCAGACAGGGGGCCGGGGCAATCAGCCCCAGCATTTT. Amino acid sequence: CASSQTGGRGNQPQHF. This chain connects TRBV28 to TRBJ1-5, with TRBD1 identical over 10 bases. Looked up from germline, CDR1 is MDHEN and CDR2 is SYDVKM. After removal of 5 bases from V and 2 bases from J, the junction contained 6 bases not matched to a gene. The CDR3 runs 16 residues.

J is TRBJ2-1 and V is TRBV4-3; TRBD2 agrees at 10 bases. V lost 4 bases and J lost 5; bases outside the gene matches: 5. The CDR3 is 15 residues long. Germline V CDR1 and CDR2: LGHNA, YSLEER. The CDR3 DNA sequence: TGCGCCAGCAGCCCACTAGCGGGAAAAGACAATGAGCAGTTCTTC. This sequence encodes CASSPLAGKDNEQFF.

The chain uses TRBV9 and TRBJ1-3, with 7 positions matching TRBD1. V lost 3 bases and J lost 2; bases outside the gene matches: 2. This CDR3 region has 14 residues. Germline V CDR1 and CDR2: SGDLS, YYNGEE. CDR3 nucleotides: TGTGCCAGCAGCGCCGGGACAGCTGGAAACACCATATATTTT. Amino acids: CASSAGTAGNTIYF.

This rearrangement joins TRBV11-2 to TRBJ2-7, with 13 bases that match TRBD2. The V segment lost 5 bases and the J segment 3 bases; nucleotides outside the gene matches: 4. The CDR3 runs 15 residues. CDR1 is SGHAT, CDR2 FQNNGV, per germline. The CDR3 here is CASSGRTSGSYEQYF. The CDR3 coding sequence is TGTGCCAGCAGCGGCAGGACTAGCGGGAGCTACGAGCAGTACTTC. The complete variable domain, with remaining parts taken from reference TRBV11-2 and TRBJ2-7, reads EAGVAQSPRYKIIEKRQSVAFWCNPISGHATLYWYQQILGQGPKLLIQFQNNGVVDDSQLPKDRFSAERLKGVDSTLKIQPAKLEDSAVYLCASSGRTSGSYEQYFGPGTRLTVT.

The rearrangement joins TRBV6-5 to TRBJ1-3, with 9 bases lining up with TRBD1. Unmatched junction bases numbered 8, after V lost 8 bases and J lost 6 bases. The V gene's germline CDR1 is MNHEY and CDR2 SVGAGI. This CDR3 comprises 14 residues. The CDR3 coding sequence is TGTGCCAGCTCCCCCGGGACAGGGATAAACACCATATATTTT. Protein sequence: CASSPGTGINTIYF.

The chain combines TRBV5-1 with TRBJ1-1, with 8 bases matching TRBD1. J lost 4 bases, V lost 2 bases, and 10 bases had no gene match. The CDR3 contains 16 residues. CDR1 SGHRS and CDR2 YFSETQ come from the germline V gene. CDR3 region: CASSFTGGARSTEAFF. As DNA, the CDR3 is TGCGCCAGCAGCTTTACAGGGGGAGCAAGGTCCACTGAAGCTTTCTTT.

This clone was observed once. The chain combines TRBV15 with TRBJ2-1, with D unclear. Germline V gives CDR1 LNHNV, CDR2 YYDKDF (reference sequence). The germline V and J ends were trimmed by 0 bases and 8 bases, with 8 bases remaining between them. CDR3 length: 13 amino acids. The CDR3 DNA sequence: TGTGCCACCAGCAGAGATCGGTCCCATGAGCAGTTCTTC. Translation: CATSRDRSHEQFF.

In DNA form, the CDR3 reads TGTGCCAGCAGCTCATATCAGGGTCGCCACTCCTACGAGCAGTACTTC. Its translation is CASSSYQGRHSYEQYF. V gene TRBV5-8 combines with J gene TRBJ2-7; a possible D gene is TRBD1 (5 bases). Germline V gene sequence: CDR1 SGHTS, CDR2 YDEGEE. The CDR3 is made up of 16 amino acids. V was trimmed by 3 bases and J by 0 bases, leaving 16 bases between them.